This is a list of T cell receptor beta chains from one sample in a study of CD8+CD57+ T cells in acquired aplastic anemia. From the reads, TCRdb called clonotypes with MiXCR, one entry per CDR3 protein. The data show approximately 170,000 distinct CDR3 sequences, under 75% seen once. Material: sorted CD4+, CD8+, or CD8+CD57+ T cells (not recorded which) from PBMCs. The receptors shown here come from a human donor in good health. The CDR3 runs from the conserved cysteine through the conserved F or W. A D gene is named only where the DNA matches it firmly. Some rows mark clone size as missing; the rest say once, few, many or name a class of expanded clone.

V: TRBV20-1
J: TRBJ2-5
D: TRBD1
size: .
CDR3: CSARDRDRGLMETQYF
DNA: TGCAGTGCTAGAGACAGGGACAGGGGGCTGATGGAGACCCAGTACTTC

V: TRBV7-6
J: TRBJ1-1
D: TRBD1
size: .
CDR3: CASSWLPGQGPSENTEAFF
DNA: TGTGCCAGCAGCTGGTTACCGGGACAGGGGCCGAGTGAGAACACTGAAGCTTTCTTT

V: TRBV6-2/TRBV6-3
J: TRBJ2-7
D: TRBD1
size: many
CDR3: CASSYSVGRGSPYEQYF
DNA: TGTGCCAGCAGTTACTCGGTCGGCAGGGGGTCCCCCTACGAGCAGTACTTC

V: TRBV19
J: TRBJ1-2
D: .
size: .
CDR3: CASSMTGPLYGYTF
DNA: TGTGCCAGTAGTATGACAGGCCCCCTTTATGGCTACACCTTC

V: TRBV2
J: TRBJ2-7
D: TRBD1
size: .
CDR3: CASSGPGQGALCF
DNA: TGTGCCAGCAGCGGCCCGGGACAGGGTGCTTTGTGCTTC

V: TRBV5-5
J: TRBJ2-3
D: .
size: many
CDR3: CASSLGRSSTDTQYF
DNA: TGTGCCAGCAGCTTGGGGCGGTCTAGCACAGATACGCAGTATTTT

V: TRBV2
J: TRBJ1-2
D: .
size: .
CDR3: CASNTATGGYGYTF
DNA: TGTGCCAGCAACACCGCGACAGGTGGCTATGGCTACACCTTC

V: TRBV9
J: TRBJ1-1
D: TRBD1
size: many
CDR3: CASSVEGQGAGSEAFF
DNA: TGTGCCAGCAGCGTAGAGGGACAGGGGGCGGGTTCTGAAGCTTTCTTT

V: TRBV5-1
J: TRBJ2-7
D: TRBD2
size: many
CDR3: CASSLTSGYEQYF
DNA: TGCGCCAGCAGCTTGACTAGCGGCTACGAGCAGTACTTC

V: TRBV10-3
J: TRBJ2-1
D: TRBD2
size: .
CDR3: CAISDFGLAGNNEQFF
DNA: TGTGCCATCAGTGATTTTGGACTAGCGGGAAACAATGAGCAGTTCTTC

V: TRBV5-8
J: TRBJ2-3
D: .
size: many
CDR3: CASSGLGAGGTHTQYF
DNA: TGTGCCAGCAGCGGGCTCGGGGCGGGCGGGACCCATACGCAGTATTTT

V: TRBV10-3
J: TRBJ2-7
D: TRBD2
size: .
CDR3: CAISEGAGVGEQYF
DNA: TGTGCCATCAGCGAAGGGGCGGGGGTGGGCGAGCAGTACTTC

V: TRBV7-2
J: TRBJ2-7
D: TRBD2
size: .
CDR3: CASSLPAGGREQYF
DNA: TGTGCCAGCAGCCTTCCAGCGGGAGGGCGTGAGCAGTACTTC

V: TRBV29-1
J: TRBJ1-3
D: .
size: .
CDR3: CSVEDGGQGADPGNTIYF
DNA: TGCAGCGTTGAAGATGGGGGCCAGGGCGCCGATCCGGGAAACACCATATATTTT

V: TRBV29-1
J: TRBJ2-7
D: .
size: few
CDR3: CSVAGHNYEQYF
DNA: TGCAGCGTTGCGGGACATAACTACGAGCAGTACTTC

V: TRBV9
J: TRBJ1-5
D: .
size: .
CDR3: CASNPTGASNQPQHF
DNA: TGTGCCAGCAACCCTACTGGGGCGAGCAATCAGCCCCAGCATTTT